What follows is one T cell receptor (beta chain) and its context. The antigen is not known. The iRepertoire nested amplicon-rescue multiplex PCR amplified TCR alpha and beta CDR3s from RNA. For one-step reverse transcription and amplification, about 90-400 ng of tissue mRNA or PBMC total RNA was used. TCRdb re-called the multiplex PCR reads through MiXCR, storing one row per CDR3 protein. The data contain around 170,000 distinct CDR3 sequences, 43% of them singletons. The CDR3 is 12 residues long. Trimming took 6 bases from V and 6 from J, leaving 11 bases between them. These data belong to a study of glioma-infiltrating T cells. Study conclusions and caveats: Only very few CDR3 sequences appeared in both tissue and blood. Tissue-blood divergence was below expectation in non-neoplastic patients, above in gliomas.

The chain employs TRBV12-3 or TRBV12-4 and TRBJ1-2, with D unclear. The sample comprised glioma tissue, nonneoplastic brain tissue, or PBMCs (not recorded which). This TCR derives from a human donor with low-grade glioma or glioblastoma, undergoing nonglioma brain surgery, or in good health (not recorded which). CDR3 loop: CASSRQIHGYTF. CDR3 nucleotides: TGTGCCAGCAGCCGCCAGATCCATGGCTACACCTTC.